Listed below are T cell receptor beta chains from one sample, sequenced in a study of shared clonotypes between healthy human individuals. Generated by immunoSEQ multiplex PCR, the TCRdb table keeps only in-frame clones and is missing some. This table holds around 1.4 million clones, 98% to 99% found once. Sequenced material: naive CD4+ T cells sorted from blood. All receptors derive from a young man in good health. Each CDR3 is given with its conserved first and last residue. D genes are given only for firm matches. Size is stated for part of the rows, as once, few or many counts, or as a class when the clone is expanded.

.,.,TRBJ1-2,TRBV7-9,TGTGCCAGCAGCCCCCCCGGGGGCGGCTATGGCTACACCTTC,CASSPPGGGYGYTF
.,.,TRBJ1-5,TRBV19,TGTGCCAGTGAATGGACCTTCGGTAGCAATCAGCCCCAGCATTTT,CASEWTFGSNQPQHF
.,.,TRBJ2-5,TRBV5-4,TGTGCCAGCAGCCAGGCTTCAACACCCCAAGAGACCCAGTACTTC,CASSQASTPQETQYF
.,TRBD1,TRBJ1-4,TRBV28,TGTGCCAGTTGGACCGGACAGGGTAATGAAAAACTGTTTTTT,CASWTGQGNEKLFF
.,.,TRBJ2-1,TRBV9,TGTGCCAGCAGCGTAGAGCTTAAAGGGGACAATGAGCAGTTCTTC,CASSVELKGDNEQFF
.,.,TRBJ2-7,TRBV7-5,TGTGTCAGAAGCTTAGGCGGGCCGGTCTCCTACGAGCAGTACTTC,CVRSLGGPVSYEQYF
.,.,TRBJ2-1,TRBV5-1,TGCGCCAGCAGGTTCAGGAGGTTGACGTATCGAGACAATGAGCAGTTCTTC,CASRFRRLTYRDNEQFF
.,.,TRBJ2-7,TRBV28,TGTGCCAGCAGTCTCGTGTACGAGCAGTACTTC,CASSLVYEQYF
.,TRBD1,TRBJ1-5,TRBV6-6,TGTGCCAGCAGGACAGGGACAGGGGGCGGTCAGCCCCAGCATTTT,CASRTGTGGGQPQHF
.,.,TRBJ2-3,TRBV5-1,TGCGCCAGCAGCTTCTGGGACAATACAGATACGCAGTATTTT,CASSFWDNTDTQYF
.,.,TRBJ2-2,TRBV15,TGTGCCACCAGCAGAGATTTCACGACTAACACCGGGGAGCTGTTTTTT,CATSRDFTTNTGELFF
.,.,TRBJ2-2,TRBV27,TGTGCCAGCAGTCGCACCCGGGTGTCGAACACCGGGGAGCTGTTTTTT,CASSRTRVSNTGELFF
.,.,TRBJ2-1,TRBV5-8,TGTGCCAGCAGCTTGGTGGCGGGAAGACCCTCCTACAATGAGCAGTTCTTC,CASSLVAGRPSYNEQFF
.,.,TRBJ2-7,TRBV15,TGTGCCACCAGCAGAGATCTAGGGCTCTCTTACGAGCAGTACTTC,CATSRDLGLSYEQYF
.,.,TRBJ1-1,TRBV18,TGTGCCAGCTCACCCGTTATTACGAACACTGAAGCTTTCTTT,CASSPVITNTEAFF
.,.,TRBJ1-1,TRBV5-1,TGCGCCAGCAGCCAGACAGGTGTGGGCACTGAAGCTTTCTTT,CASSQTGVGTEAFF
.,.,TRBJ1-5,TRBV2,TGTGCCCCCCCGGCGGGATTGAGCAATCAGCCCCAGCATTTT,CAPPAGLSNQPQHF
.,.,TRBJ2-1,TRBV6-1,TGTGCCAGCAGCGGACTACGTTCGGTGGGTGAGCAGTTCTTC,CASSGLRSVGEQFF
.,.,TRBJ2-1,TRBV29-1,TGCAGCGTTGAAGAGGCAGGGGGGGTCAATGAGCAGTTCTTC,CSVEEAGGVNEQFF
.,TRBD1,TRBJ1-1,TRBV5-1,TGCGCCAGCAGCTTGGCCAGGGGGCTTTTTACTGAAGCTTTCTTT,CASSLARGLFTEAFF
.,.,TRBJ1-4,TRBV6-5,TGTGCCAGCAGTTACGCCCCAGGGTATGAAAAACTGTTTTTT,CASSYAPGYEKLFF
.,.,TRBJ2-7,TRBV11-2,TGTGCCAGCAGCTTAGCCGGTTACGAGCAGTACTTC,CASSLAGYEQYF
.,TRBD2,TRBJ2-7,TRBV4-3,TGCGCCAGCAGCCAAGATGGGCCAACTAGCGGGAGCCCCTACGAGCAGTACTTC,CASSQDGPTSGSPYEQYF
once,.,TRBJ2-2,TRBV2,TGTGCCAGCACGCCTCGGCTAGGCGGTGGCACCGGGGAGCTGTTTTTT,CASTPRLGGGTGELFF
.,.,TRBJ1-5,TRBV19,TGTGCCAGTAAACAGGGAGGGTATCAGCCCCAGCATTTT,CASKQGGYQPQHF
.,.,TRBJ1-5,TRBV18,TGTGCCAGCTCACCCTCTGGGGCGGATTATCAGCCCCAGCATTTT,CASSPSGADYQPQHF
.,TRBD1,TRBJ1-1,TRBV29-1,TGCAGCGTTGTGAGGCAGGGGGCCACTGAAGCTTTCTTT,CSVVRQGATEAFF
once,.,TRBJ2-1,TRBV9,TGTGCCAGCAGCGTAGTCCCCTCTAGCGCCACATCCTGGAACAATGAGCAGTTCTTC,CASSVVPSSATSWNNEQFF
.,TRBD2,TRBJ2-1,TRBV5-4,TGTGCCAGCAGCGTGGGGCTAGCGGGAGTAGGTGAGCAGTTCTTC,CASSVGLAGVGEQFF
.,TRBD1,TRBJ1-4,TRBV7-9,TGTGCCAGCAGCTTAACGCCTGGACAGGCGGATGGTGAAAAACTGTTTTTT,CASSLTPGQADGEKLFF
.,.,TRBJ2-3,TRBV28,TGTGCCAGCAGTTTCGTGAGGGAGAGGAACACAGATACGCAGTATTTT,CASSFVRERNTDTQYF
.,.,TRBJ1-2,TRBV6-5,TGTGCGAGCAAGGCCGCGAAGGGGGCTAACTATGGCTACACCTTC,CASKAAKGANYGYTF
.,TRBD2,TRBJ2-2,TRBV12-5,TGTGCTAGTGGTTTGCCAGGACTAGCGGGTAACACCGGGGAGCTGTTTTTT,CASGLPGLAGNTGELFF
.,.,TRBJ2-1,TRBV28,TGTGCCAGCAGTTTATTCGCATCCGGGAGCTCCTACAATGAGCAGTTCTTC,CASSLFASGSSYNEQFF
.,.,TRBJ2-5,TRBV7-8,TGTGCCAGCAGCTTAGCTGAAGTTCAAGAGACCCAGTACTTC,CASSLAEVQETQYF
.,.,TRBJ2-1,TRBV14,TGTGCCAGCAGCCAAGATCGGAGAAGCTCCTACAATGAGCAGTTCTTC,CASSQDRRSSYNEQFF
.,TRBD1,TRBJ2-5,TRBV7-9,TGTGCCAGCAGCTTAGGTGACAGGGACCAAGAGACCCAGTACTTC,CASSLGDRDQETQYF
.,TRBD2,TRBJ2-1,TRBV7-9,TGTGCCAGCAGGGCGGGACTAGCGGGAGGCGATGAGCAGTTCTTC,CASRAGLAGGDEQFF
.,TRBD1,TRBJ2-3,TRBV7-9,TGTGCCAGCAGCTGGCGACAGGGGGCGGGGGCAGATACGCAGTATTTT,CASSWRQGAGADTQYF
.,TRBD2,TRBJ2-3,TRBV5-1,TGCGCCAGCAGCTATCAGACTAGCGGGTCCACAGATACGCAGTATTTT,CASSYQTSGSTDTQYF
.,TRBD2,TRBJ2-7,TRBV5-6,TGTGCCAGCAGCATGCGTGCGGGAGCGCGCCACGAGCAGTACTTC,CASSMRAGARHEQYF
.,.,TRBJ2-7,TRBV5-4,TGTGCCAGCAGCTCTGGGACAAGGCCGTACGAGCAGTACTTC,CASSSGTRPYEQYF